This T cell receptor beta chain was documented in a study of T-cell memory formation after mild COVID-19. General study points: Several responding clones turned up in pre-infection memory, indicating that cross-reactive memory may have taken part.

This CDR3 region has 14 residues. The germline CDR1 and CDR2 sequences are LGHDT and YNNKEL (reference sequence). The ends were cut back, 0 bases at V and 5 bases at J, with 10 bases in the middle. 5'RACE with constant-segment primers built TCRalpha and TCRbeta cDNA libraries with UMIs. TCRdb redid the calling of the 5' RACE reads with MiXCR, one entry per CDR3 protein. The data contain almost 35,000 distinct CDR3 sequences, 7.7% of them singletons. Comments on this clonotype: Its antigen remains unknown.

The origin of this receptor is a man younger than 30 who had mild COVID-19 (a few samples of this study predate the infection). Cell type and time point are not known. The chain carries TRBV3-1 and TRBJ2-5; D uncertain. Sequencing was done on a sample of PBMCs or a T cell subset sorted from them (not recorded which). The CDR3 DNA follows: TGTGCCAGCAGCCAAGATATCATGATCGAGACCCAGTACTTC. Encoded protein: CASSQDIMIETQYF.